A selection of T cell receptor beta chains follows, all from one sample in a study of cytomegalovirus exposure and HLA in healthy donors. Sequencing used immunoSEQ multiplex PCR; TCRdb keeps in-frame clones, though not all of them. The listing records more than 100,000 clones. The sample comprised PBMCs. These receptors all stem from a middle-aged man in good health and CMV-seronegative. CDR3s include the opening cysteine and the closing phenylalanine or tryptophan. Each record gives: D gene, V gene, J gene, CDR3 protein, CDR3 DNA. The D gene is left open where the match is weak.

TRBD2,TRBV27,TRBJ2-3,CASSSARLARHTDTQYF,TGTGCCAGCAGTTCAGCACGACTAGCGAGACACACAGATACGCAGTATTTT
TRBD1,TRBV28,TRBJ1-1,CASTSIGGRGDMNTEAFF,TGTGCCAGCACCTCTATAGGTGGCAGGGGGGATATGAACACTGAAGCTTTCTTT
TRBD2,TRBV19,TRBJ2-5,CASSRIAGVGETQYF,TGTGCCAGTAGTAGAATAGCGGGAGTCGGGGAGACCCAGTACTTC
TRBD2,TRBV6-4,TRBJ2-2,CASSGTSGRDGRTGELFF,TGTGCCAGCAGTGGGACTAGCGGGAGAGATGGGCGTACCGGGGAGCTGTTTTTT
TRBD2,TRBV27,TRBJ2-3,CASSLSFGGAIIDTQYF,TGTGCCAGCAGTTTATCGTTCGGGGGGGCGATTATAGATACGCAGTATTTT
.,TRBV7-2,TRBJ2-7,CASSLRYEQYF,TGTGCCAGCAGCTTACGTTACGAGCAGTACTTC
.,TRBV12-2,TRBJ1-5,CASRGGEWTSQPQHF,TGTGCAAGTCGAGGGGGGGAATGGACCAGTCAGCCCCAGCATTTT
.,TRBV7-9,TRBJ2-1,CASSLGQGYNEQFF,TGTGCCAGCAGCTTAGGGCAGGGGTACAATGAGCAGTTCTTC
.,TRBV5-1,TRBJ1-3,CASSPRGGSSGNTIYF,TGCGCCAGCAGCCCACGCGGGGGGAGCTCTGGAAACACCATATATTTT
TRBD2,TRBV6-5,TRBJ2-7,CASSTSGLHVDEQYF,TGTGCCAGCAGCACCTCGGGACTACACGTTGACGAGCAGTACTTC
TRBD2,TRBV19,TRBJ2-7,CASSGTSKHEQYF,TGTGCCAGTAGCGGGACTAGCAAACACGAGCAGTACTTC
.,TRBV6-5,TRBJ2-1,CASSQTHNEQFF,TGTGCCAGCAGCCAAACACACAATGAGCAGTTCTTC
TRBD1,TRBV27,TRBJ1-3,CASSLRGQGAAGNTIYF,TGTGCCAGCAGTTTGAGGGGCCAGGGGGCGGCTGGAAACACCATATATTTT
.,TRBV19,TRBJ1-1,CASSDPGTNTEAFF,TGTGCCAGTAGTGACCCGGGTACGAACACTGAAGCTTTCTTT
TRBD2,TRBV2,TRBJ2-7,CASSASETSGGIKYF,TGTGCCAGCAGTGCCTCCGAGACTAGCGGGGGAATCAAGTACTTC
.,TRBV28,TRBJ2-3,CASSLHGSNADTQYF,TGTGCCAGCAGCCTCCACGGGAGCAATGCAGATACGCAGTATTTT
.,TRBV9,TRBJ2-1,CASSATGISWNEQFF,TGTGCCAGCAGCGCTACAGGGATCTCGTGGAATGAGCAGTTCTTC
.,TRBV6-5,TRBJ1-5,CASSYRQDNQPQHF,TGTGCCAGCAGTTACCGCCAGGACAATCAGCCCCAGCATTTT
TRBD2,TRBV25-1,TRBJ2-5,CASSDGRAQYF,TGTGCCAGCAGTGACGGGAGGGCCCAGTACTTC
TRBD1,TRBV18,TRBJ1-6,CASSPLGQEYNSPLHF,TGTGCCAGCTCACCCCTCGGACAGGAGTATAATTCACCCCTCCACTTT
.,TRBV25-1,TRBJ2-3,CASSVQEFSDTQYF,TGTGCCAGCAGTGTTCAGGAATTTTCAGATACGCAGTATTTT
.,TRBV28,TRBJ2-1,CASSPKERYEQFF,TGTGCCAGCAGCCCCAAGGAGCGATATGAGCAGTTCTTC
.,TRBV9,TRBJ1-1,CASSVDFRDGTEAFF,TGTGCCAGCAGCGTAGATTTCCGGGATGGCACTGAAGCTTTCTTT
TRBD1,TRBV4-3,TRBJ1-1,CASSLRTGTNTEAFF,TGCGCCAGCAGCCTACGGACAGGGACGAACACTGAAGCTTTCTTT
.,TRBV29-1,TRBJ2-5,CSVAGNQETQYF,TGCAGCGTTGCAGGGAACCAAGAGACCCAGTACTTC
.,TRBV6-5,TRBJ1-2,CAGSYTGTTLYGYTF,TGTGCCGGCAGTTACACCGGGACTACCCTATATGGCTACACCTTC
TRBD1,TRBV5-1,TRBJ1-2,CASSLGDRVYGYTF,TGCGCCAGCAGCTTGGGAGACAGGGTCTACGGCTACACCTTC
TRBD1,TRBV18,TRBJ2-7,CASSYPGQGSYEQYF,TGTGCCAGCTCATATCCGGGACAGGGGTCCTACGAGCAGTACTTC
.,TRBV7-2,TRBJ1-6,CASSLLGWARGDSPLHF,TGTGCCAGCAGCCTACTCGGGTGGGCTAGGGGCGATTCACCCCTCCACTTT
TRBD1,TRBV4-1,TRBJ1-2,CASSQEKLGQGDYGYTF,TGCGCCAGCAGCCAAGAGAAGCTGGGACAGGGCGACTATGGCTACACCTTC
TRBD1,TRBV30,TRBJ1-2,CAWQYGTGVGYTF,TGTGCCTGGCAGTACGGGACAGGGGTTGGCTACACCTTC
TRBD1,TRBV9,TRBJ2-7,CASSAGQGTYEQYF,TGTGCCAGCAGCGCGGGACAGGGGACCTACGAGCAGTACTTC
.,TRBV13,TRBJ2-7,CARDRDIAYEQYF,TGTGCCAGAGATCGGGACATAGCCTACGAGCAGTACTTC
TRBD1,TRBV19,TRBJ2-5,CASGQGSRETQYF,TGTGCCAGTGGACAGGGGTCGCGGGAGACCCAGTACTTC
.,TRBV7-8,TRBJ2-7,CASSLEVLASGEQYF,TGTGCCAGCAGCTTAGAGGTGCTAGCTTCGGGCGAGCAGTACTTC
.,TRBV5-4,TRBJ1-4,CASSLDRGNEKLFF,TGTGCCAGCAGCTTGGATCGGGGGAATGAAAAACTGTTTTTT
TRBD1,TRBV10-2,TRBJ2-7,CASRDRGYEQYF,TGCGCCAGCAGGGACAGGGGGTACGAGCAGTACTTC
.,TRBV28,TRBJ2-7,CASSTLGLILEQYF,TGTGCCAGCAGTACACTAGGTCTGATTCTCGAGCAGTACTTC
.,TRBV19,TRBJ1-1,CASRIGWTEAFF,TGTGCCAGTCGTATCGGTTGGACTGAAGCTTTCTTT
TRBD2,TRBV12-5,TRBJ2-5,CASGLAGAETQYF,TGTGCTAGTGGTTTAGCGGGGGCCGAGACCCAGTACTTC
TRBD2,TRBV28,TRBJ2-7,CASSPGTSDYEQYF,TGTGCCAGCAGCCCCGGGACTAGCGACTACGAGCAGTACTTC
.,TRBV4-2,TRBJ1-2,CASSQGFGGPTENYGYTF,TGTGCCAGCAGCCAAGGGTTTGGCGGGCCTACGGAAAACTATGGCTACACCTTC
.,TRBV30,TRBJ2-7,CAWSVSNEQYF,TGTGCCTGGAGTGTTTCCAACGAGCAGTACTTC